This TCR beta chain was captured in a study of cytomegalovirus exposure and HLA in healthy donors. About the study: Membership in the Caucasian-associated ancestry cluster was found for about four fifths of 300 to 400 genotyped donors.

This clone has a handful of counts. Antigen unknown. Notes on the study in general: Compared with the roughly 730-donor mean, an Asian-associated ancestry cluster reportedly had fewer N-insertions, according to a later analysis. Researchers reported in a later analysis that a missense DCLRE1C variant was tied to TCR beta V- and J-gene trimming. The CMV antigen specificity of a few CMV-associated chains was confirmed through in vitro analysis.

This PCR relied on a set of 60 Vbeta primers and 13 Jbeta primers. Profiled with immunoSEQ multiplex PCR; TCRdb holds only in-frame clones, not every one. The sample shows hundreds of thousands of clones, almost 80% of them seen only once. The CDR3 contains 14 residues. The germline CDR1 and CDR2 sequences are WSHSY and SAAADI. V was clipped by 3 bases and J by 5 bases, with 11 bases between them. This receptor was obtained from a male donor in good health and CMV-seronegative. The sequencing sample was made of PBMCs. The chain links TRBV10-2 to TRBJ2-1; unclear D gene. This CDR3 reads CASSDPRTNNEQFF. CDR3 DNA sequence: TGCGCCAGCAGTGACCCCCGCACAAACAATGAGCAGTTCTTC.